This T cell receptor (beta chain) was sequenced for a study of radiotherapy plus CTLA-4 blockade in lung cancer. Concerning this clone itself: Its antigen remains unidentified.

General observations from the study: Researchers report tumor-derived TCR clones expanding in blood after radiotherapy plus ipilimumab.

Germline assignment: CDR1 MGHDK and CDR2 SYGVNS. Trimming cost V 2 bases and J 6 bases, with 11 bases left between them. There are 14 residues in the CDR3. Produced via immunoSEQ multiplex PCR; TCRdb's table is partial and in-frame only. The sample carries around 55,000 clones, approximately 82% recorded once. The sequence came from a human donor with non-small cell lung cancer whose response to radiotherapy plus ipilimumab could not be evaluated. The V gene is TRBV25-1, the J gene TRBJ1-5; no clear D gene. Sequencing used peripheral blood, obtained from a patient treated with radiotherapy plus ipilimumab. The CDR3 DNA is TGTGCCAGCAGTGAAATCGGGGAAAGTCAGCCCCAGCATTTT. It yields the protein CASSEIGESQPQHF.